This T cell receptor beta chain was sequenced in a study of T-cell memory formation after mild COVID-19. General observations from the study: The authors did not confirm SARS-CoV-2 specificity of second-wave clones peaking day 37.

This CDR3 region has 14 residues. V lost 2 bases to trimming and J lost 0 bases, with 5 bases between them. Germline V lookup: CDR1 MNHNY, CDR2 SVGAGI (reference sequence). The TCR alpha and TCR beta cDNA libraries, bearing sample barcodes and UMIs, were generated by 5'RACE using constant-segment primers. MiXCR was run by TCRdb on the 5' RACE reads, yielding one entry per CDR3 protein. The sample consists of 550,000 to 700,000 distinct CDR3 sequences, around 16% of them appearing once. In the case of this clonotype: The antigen remains undetermined.

This receptor was taken from an adult woman who had mild COVID-19 (a few samples of this study predate the infection). Cell type and time point are not known. The chain links TRBV6-6 to TRBJ1-5; D gene uncertain. The sequencing sample was made of PBMCs or a T cell subset sorted from them (not recorded which). The CDR3 loop is CASSYGDSNQPQHF. The DNA of the CDR3 is TGTGCCAGCAGTTACGGGGATAGCAATCAGCCCCAGCATTTT.